The text below deals with one T cell receptor (beta chain). CDR3 length: 13 residues. Per germline, CDR1 SGHDT and CDR2 YYEEEE. V lost 2 bases, J lost 5 bases, and 8 bases lay in between. This sample was included in a study of shared clonotypes between healthy human individuals. About the study: The study used three CD4 naive, three CD4 memory, two CD8 naive and one CD8 memory plate per donor.

Some clones are missing from TCRdb's copy, which holds only in-frame ones; the method was immunoSEQ multiplex PCR. The sample yields more than 2,000,000 clones, about 92% seen once. The source material was naive CD4+ T cells sorted from blood. Subset noted: CD45RA+ positively selected. This TCR derives from a man between 18 and 35 years old in good health. The rearrangement uses TRBV5-6 and TRBJ2-1; the D is unclear. The CDR3 protein is CASSLEAHNEQFF. The CDR3 DNA reads as TGTGCCAGCAGCTTAGAGGCCCACAATGAGCAGTTCTTC.